The rows below give T cell receptor beta chains drawn from one sample of a study of blood T cell repertoires in COVID-19. The assay was immunoSEQ multiplex PCR, and TCRdb's table has in-frame clones only and misses some. The sample lists hundreds of thousands of clones, roughly 90% occurring once. Material for sequencing was peripheral blood. Every receptor here comes from a woman in her 70s with COVID-19, enrolled during active disease. Each CDR3 is given with its conserved first and last residue. Each record gives: D gene, V gene, J gene, clone size, CDR3 protein, CDR3 DNA. A D gene is named only where the DNA matches it firmly. Not every row has a clone size; where given, it reads once, few, many or a size class.

-	TRBV30	TRBJ2-7	-	CAWSVPGGEQYF	TGTGCCTGGAGTGTACCCGGAGGCGAGCAGTACTTC
TRBD2	TRBV3-1/TRBV3-2	TRBJ2-1	-	CASSRHVQLAGENEQFF	TGTGCCAGCAGCCGTCACGTACAGCTAGCGGGGGAGAATGAGCAGTTCTTC
TRBD2	TRBV29-1	TRBJ2-1	-	CSVVRGGTYNEQFF	TGCAGCGTTGTGCGGGGGGGAACCTACAATGAGCAGTTCTTC
-	TRBV5-1	TRBJ2-5	-	CASSQGHQETQYF	TGCGCCAGCAGCCAGGGACATCAAGAGACCCAGTACTTC
-	TRBV5-4	TRBJ2-1	-	CASSFENEQFF	TGTGCCAGCAGCTTCGAGAATGAGCAGTTCTTC
-	TRBV28	TRBJ2-7	-	CASSRQGYEQYF	TGTGCCAGCAGCCGCCAGGGCTACGAGCAGTACTTC
TRBD2	TRBV2	TRBJ2-7	-	CASSHPLAGGASYEQYF	TGTGCCAGCAGTCACCCACTAGCGGGGGGGGCCTCCTACGAGCAGTACTTC
TRBD2	TRBV28	TRBJ2-1	-	CASSLLSSGVYEQFF	TGTGCCAGCAGTTTATTGTCTAGCGGGGTCTATGAGCAGTTCTTC
TRBD2	TRBV4-3	TRBJ2-5	-	CASSQEGTSGGPETQYF	TGCGCCAGCAGCCAAGAAGGGACTAGCGGGGGGCCAGAGACCCAGTACTTC
-	TRBV11-2	TRBJ2-2	-	CASSLRQTGELFF	TGTGCCAGCAGCCTCAGACAGACCGGGGAGCTGTTTTTT
-	TRBV27	TRBJ1-2	-	CATLRTGGYHGYTF	TGTGCCACCCTTAGGACGGGGGGCTATCATGGCTACACCTTC
TRBD1	TRBV28	TRBJ2-3	-	CASRVTGDRDGDTQYF	TGTGCCAGCAGGGTCACTGGGGACAGGGACGGCGATACGCAGTATTTT
-	TRBV7-2	TRBJ2-3	-	CASSYNIKVGLQTPYF	TGTGCCAGCAGCTACAACATAAAAGTGGGACTCCAAACCCCGTATTTT
-	TRBV4-1	TRBJ1-1	-	CASSPGQPNTEAFF	TGCGCCAGCAGCCCCGGACAGCCGAACACTGAAGCTTTCTTT
-	TRBV5-1	TRBJ2-2	-	CASSLAQGGGELFF	TGCGCCAGCAGCTTGGCTCAGGGAGGCGGGGAGCTGTTTTTT
TRBD1	TRBV4-1	TRBJ1-6	-	CASSQGDREGGSPLHF	TGCGCCAGCAGCCAAGGGGACAGGGAAGGCGGTTCACCCCTCCACTTT
-	TRBV6-6	TRBJ1-1	-	CASSYSGSHPEAFF	TGTGCCAGCAGTTACTCGGGGAGTCACCCTGAAGCTTTCTTT
-	TRBV5-1	TRBJ1-5	-	CASSPLGEPNQPQHF	TGCGCCAGCAGCCCCCTCGGGGAACCCAATCAGCCCCAGCATTTT
-	TRBV10-1	TRBJ2-3	-	CASSPASGDTQYF	TGCGCCAGCAGTCCCGCCTCGGGGGATACGCAGTATTTT
-	TRBV12-3/TRBV12-4	TRBJ2-7	-	CASSLRIYEQYF	TGTGCCAGCAGTTTGAGGATTTACGAGCAGTACTTC
TRBD1	TRBV5-1	TRBJ1-2	-	CASSPDRTGQGGYTF	TGCGCCAGCAGCCCTGACAGGACAGGGCAAGGCGGCTACACCTTC
-	TRBV28	TRBJ1-1	-	CASSPWTARGPNTEAFF	TGTGCCAGCAGCCCCTGGACCGCGCGGGGACCGAACACTGAAGCTTTCTTT
TRBD1	TRBV28	TRBJ1-2	-	CASLRQGADGYTF	TGTGCCAGTCTAAGGCAGGGGGCAGATGGCTACACCTTC
-	TRBV5-4	TRBJ1-2	-	CASSSGGLNYGYTF	TGTGCCAGCAGCTCGGGGGGCCTGAACTATGGCTACACCTTC
TRBD1	TRBV28	TRBJ1-5	-	CASSTTGGLNQPQHF	TGTGCCAGCAGTACAACAGGGGGGTTGAATCAGCCCCAGCATTTT
TRBD1	TRBV4-1	TRBJ2-6	-	CASSQGGQGPSGANVLTF	TGCGCCAGCAGCCAAGGTGGACAGGGTCCCTCTGGGGCCAACGTCCTGACTTTC
TRBD2	TRBV13	TRBJ2-1	once	CASRTSGGAGNEQFF	TGTGCCAGCAGAACTAGCGGGGGGGCCGGAAATGAGCAGTTCTTC
-	TRBV7-8	TRBJ1-2	-	CASSTNRADYGYTF	TGTGCCAGCAGCACCAACAGGGCTGACTATGGCTACACCTTC